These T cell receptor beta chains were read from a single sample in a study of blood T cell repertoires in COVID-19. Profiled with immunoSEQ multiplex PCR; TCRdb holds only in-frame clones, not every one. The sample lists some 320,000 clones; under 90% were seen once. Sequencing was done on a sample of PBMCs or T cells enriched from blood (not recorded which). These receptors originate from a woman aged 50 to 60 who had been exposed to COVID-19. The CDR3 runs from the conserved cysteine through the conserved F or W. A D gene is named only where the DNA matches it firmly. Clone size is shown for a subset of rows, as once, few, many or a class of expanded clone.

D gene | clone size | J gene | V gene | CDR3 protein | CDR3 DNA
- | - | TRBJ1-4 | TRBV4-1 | CASSQGQGSGVGEKLFF | TGCGCCAGCAGCCAAGGTCAGGGGTCAGGGGTAGGGGAAAAACTGTTTTTT
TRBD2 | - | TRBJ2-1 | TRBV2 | CASSAGGMYNEQFF | TGTGCCAGCAGTGCGGGGGGGATGTACAATGAGCAGTTCTTC
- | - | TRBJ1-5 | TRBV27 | CASSPWADQPQHF | TGTGCCAGCAGTCCCTGGGCAGATCAGCCCCAGCATTTT
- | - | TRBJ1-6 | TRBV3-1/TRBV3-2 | CASSQPDRYSPLHF | TGTGCCAGCAGCCAGCCGGACAGATATTCACCCCTCCACTTT
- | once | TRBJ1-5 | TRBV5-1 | CASILPRGRHSNQPQHF | TGCGCCAGCATCCTGCCTCGGGGAAGGCACAGCAATCAGCCCCAGCATTTT
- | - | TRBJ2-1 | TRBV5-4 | CASSLEVTSEQFF | TGTGCCAGCAGCTTAGAAGTCACTTCGGAGCAGTTCTTC
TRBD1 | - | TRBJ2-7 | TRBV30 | CARSTGGHRYEQYF | TGTGCCAGGTCGACAGGGGGCCACCGCTACGAGCAGTACTTC
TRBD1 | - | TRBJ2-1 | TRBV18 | CASSPGTGFYNEQFF | TGTGCCAGCTCACCAGGGACAGGTTTTTACAATGAGCAGTTCTTC
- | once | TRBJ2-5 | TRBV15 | CATSRDLGLGEETQYF | TGTGCCACCAGCAGAGATTTGGGGCTAGGTGAGGAGACCCAGTACTTC
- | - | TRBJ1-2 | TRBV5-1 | CASNAGVGYGYTF | TGCGCCAGCAACGCGGGAGTAGGATATGGCTACACCTTC
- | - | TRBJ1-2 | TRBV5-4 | CASSNDPQGLDYGYTF | TGTGCCAGCAGCAACGATCCACAGGGATTGGACTATGGCTACACCTTC